Each of the 14 T cell receptor beta chains below was sequenced from the same sample in a study of Ad26.COV2.S vaccination and SARS-CoV-2 variants. Here immunoSEQ multiplex PCR was the method, and the copy in TCRdb shows in-frame clones only, minus some. The data contain 450,000 to 550,000 clones, about 88% of them singletons. Treatment: some 19 received Ad26.COV2.S at low or high dose, single or two shots; 5 received placebo; per-sample allocation not given. Vaccine and placebo recipients were sampled on day 63 after the first injection. This specimen was peripheral blood, taken in a trial of Ad26.COV2.S vaccine versus placebo. These receptors all stem from a person between 18 and 60 years old who received the Ad26.COV2.S COVID-19 vaccine or a placebo.

This chain uses TRBV19 with TRBJ2-5; TRBD1 is a possible D gene (5 bases). Looked up from germline, CDR1 is LNHDA and CDR2 is SQIVND (reference sequence). V shed 5 bases and J shed 5 bases, with 15 bases lying between them. This CDR3 spans 14 amino acids. This CDR3 is CASSEKGARETQYF. CDR3 DNA sequence: TGTGCCAGTAGTGAAAAAGGGGCCAGGGAGACCCAGTACTTC.

J is TRBJ1-2 and V is TRBV19, with D tentatively TRBD1 (5 bases). Per germline, CDR1 LNHDA and CDR2 SQIVND (reference sequence). V lost 9 bases to trimming and J lost 5 bases, with 10 bases between them. The CDR3 is 11 residues long. The CDR3 is CASRVGYGYTF. The CDR3 bases are TGTGCCAGCAGGGTGGGGTATGGCTACACCTTC.

J is TRBJ1-2 and V is TRBV5-1, with TRBD1 matching over 9 bases. V was clipped by 3 bases and J by 2 bases; unmatched bases: 11. The germline V gene has CDR1 SGHRS and CDR2 YFSETQ. The CDR3 length is 17 residues. CDR3: CASSSRISGTGNYGYTF. Here the CDR3 DNA reads TGCGCCAGCAGCTCGAGGATTTCCGGGACAGGGAACTATGGCTACACCTTC.

This clone was counted ten times or more. The chain has TRBV24-1 and TRBJ1-2, with a possible D match to TRBD1 (5 bases). CDR3 length: 16 residues. V lost 5 bases and J 4 bases, leaving 19 bases between the germline ends. Germline values: CDR1 KGHDR, CDR2 SFDVKD. The CDR3 region is CATSGSQGILGYGYTF. The CDR3 DNA follows: TGTGCCACCAGTGGGTCTCAGGGCATCTTGGGCTATGGCTACACCTTC.

The V and J genes are TRBV19 and TRBJ1-2; D remains unclear. V dropped 7 bases and J dropped 5 bases, with 14 bases sitting between them. Germline lookup yields CDR1 LNHDA and CDR2 SQIVND (reference sequence). There are 13 residues in the CDR3. CDR3 in DNA: TGTGCCAGTAATGCCGGCCGCAAGTATGGCTACACCTTC. Its translation is CASNAGRKYGYTF.

The CDR3 here is CSVEVSVGSPLHF. The CDR3 nucleotides read TGCAGCGTTGAAGTGTCAGTAGGTTCACCCCTCCACTTT. V gene TRBV29-1 combines with J gene TRBJ1-6; D not resolved. CDR3 length: 13 amino acids. In germline, CDR1 is SQVTM, CDR2 ANQGSEA. V shed 1 base and J shed 9 bases, with 10 bases lying between them.

The chain joins TRBV7-9 to TRBJ2-3; D is undetermined. Germline V gene lookup returns CDR1 SEHNR and CDR2 FQNEAQ (reference sequence). CDR3 length: 12 amino acids. V lost 6 bases and J 2 bases, leaving 6 bases between the germline ends. The CDR3 DNA reads TGTGCCAGCAGACTTCACACAGATACGCAGTATTTT. Its protein is CASRLHTDTQYF.

The chain uses TRBV5-1 and TRBJ2-2; the D is unclear. The germline V gene has CDR1 SGHRS and CDR2 YFSETQ. V was shortened by 0 bases and J by 3 bases, with 9 bases between the two germline ends. The length of the CDR3 is 15 residues. Here the CDR3 reads CASSLDPPDTGELFF. In DNA, the CDR3 is TGCGCCAGCAGCTTGGACCCCCCGGACACCGGGGAGCTGTTTTTT.

The gene calls are TRBV29-1 and TRBJ2-3; 10 bases map to TRBD2. V dropped 3 bases and J dropped 2; count of bases not matched to a gene: 5. Germline V lookup: CDR1 SQVTM, CDR2 ANQGSEA. The CDR3 is made up of 15 amino acids. The CDR3 coding sequence is TGCAGCGTTGAGGTAGCGGGGGGCTTCACAGATACGCAGTATTTT. Its protein product is CSVEVAGGFTDTQYF.

V usage is TRBV6-2 or TRBV6-3 and J usage is TRBJ2-6, with a possible D match to TRBD2 (6 bases). Trimming cost V 2 bases and J 2 bases, with 13 bases left between them. CDR3 size: 17 residues. Germline values: CDR1 MNHEY, CDR2 SVGEGT. CDR3 in DNA: TGTGCCAGCAGTTACAGGTGGGAGGAGGCTGGGGCCAACGTCCTGACTTTC. This encodes CASSYRWEEAGANVLTF.

The chain is built from TRBV19 and TRBJ1-3; 7 bases match TRBD1. Germline loops: CDR1 LNHDA, CDR2 SQIVND (reference sequence). V lost 6 bases to trimming and J lost 1 base; unmatched junction nucleotides: 3. The CDR3 extends over 14 amino acids. CDR3 sequence: CASSLDRSGNTIYF. The CDR3 bases are TGTGCCAGTAGCCTGGACAGGTCTGGAAACACCATATATTTT.

The CDR3 region is CASSPGQGAYNYGYTF. The CDR3 DNA reads TGTGCCAGCAGTCCGGGACAGGGGGCGTATAACTATGGCTACACCTTC. The rearrangement joins TRBV28 to TRBJ1-2; TRBD1 aligns across 12 bases. CDR1 and CDR2 from the germline V gene are MDHEN and SYDVKM. CDR3 length: 16 amino acids. With V trimmed by 5 bases and J by 1 base, 5 bases remained unmatched.

This sequence joins TRBV6-5 and TRBJ2-1; perhaps TRBD1 as D (5 bases). The CDR3 extends over 13 amino acids. Germline CDR1 is MNHEY and CDR2 is SVGAGI. The ends were cut back, 9 bases at V and 7 bases at J, with 16 bases in the middle. The chain's CDR3 is CASGANLWNEQFF. The CDR3 DNA follows: TGTGCCAGTGGGGCGAACCTATGGAATGAGCAGTTCTTC.

The gene calls are TRBV7-3 and TRBJ2-7, with 10 positions matching TRBD1. The CDR3 totals 17 residues. Germline V gene data show CDR1 as SGHTA and CDR2 as FQGTGA. Unmatched junction bases numbered 12, after V lost 2 bases and J lost 5 bases. Written as DNA, the CDR3 is TGTGCCAGCAGCTTAGGCCCGGGACAGGGGCTAATACACGAGCAGTACTTC. As protein: CASSLGPGQGLIHEQYF.